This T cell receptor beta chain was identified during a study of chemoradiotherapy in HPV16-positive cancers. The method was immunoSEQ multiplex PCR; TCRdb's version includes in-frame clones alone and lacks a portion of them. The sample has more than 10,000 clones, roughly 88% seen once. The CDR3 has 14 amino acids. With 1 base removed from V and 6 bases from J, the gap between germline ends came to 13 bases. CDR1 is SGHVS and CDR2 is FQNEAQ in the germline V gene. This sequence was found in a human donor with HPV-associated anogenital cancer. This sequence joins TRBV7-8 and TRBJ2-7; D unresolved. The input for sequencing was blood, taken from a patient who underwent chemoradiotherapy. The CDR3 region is CASSLGLGSREQYF. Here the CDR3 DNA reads TGTGCCAGCAGCTTAGGCCTGGGGTCGCGCGAGCAGTACTTC.